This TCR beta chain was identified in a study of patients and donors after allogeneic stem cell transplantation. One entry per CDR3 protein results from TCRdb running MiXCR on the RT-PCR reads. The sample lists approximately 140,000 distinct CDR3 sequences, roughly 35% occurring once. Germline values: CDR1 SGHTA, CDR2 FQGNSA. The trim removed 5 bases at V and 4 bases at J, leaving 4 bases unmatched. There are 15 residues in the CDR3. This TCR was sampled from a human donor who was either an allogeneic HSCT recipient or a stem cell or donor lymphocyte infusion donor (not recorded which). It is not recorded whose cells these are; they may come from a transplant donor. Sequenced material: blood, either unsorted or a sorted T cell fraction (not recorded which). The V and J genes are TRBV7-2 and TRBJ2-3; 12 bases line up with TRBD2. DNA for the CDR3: TGTGCCAGCAGCCCTAGCGGGGGGGTTGCAGATACGCAGTATTTT. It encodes CASSPSGGVADTQYF.